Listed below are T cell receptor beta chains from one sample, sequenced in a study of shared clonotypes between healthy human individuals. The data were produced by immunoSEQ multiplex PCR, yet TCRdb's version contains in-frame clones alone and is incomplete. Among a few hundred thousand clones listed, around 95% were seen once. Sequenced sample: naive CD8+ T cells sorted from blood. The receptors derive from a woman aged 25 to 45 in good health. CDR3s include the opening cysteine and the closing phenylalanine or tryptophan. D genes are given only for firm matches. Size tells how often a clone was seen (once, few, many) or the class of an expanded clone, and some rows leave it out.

cdr3_aa: CASSFGLAGGYEQYF
cdr3_nt: TGTGCCAGCAGTTTCGGTCTAGCGGGAGGGTACGAGCAGTACTTC
j_call: TRBJ2-7
d_call: TRBD2
clone_size: .
v_call: TRBV28

cdr3_aa: CASSSGTSKNTEAFF
cdr3_nt: TGTGCCAGCAGTTCGGGGACATCTAAGAACACTGAAGCTTTCTTT
j_call: TRBJ1-1
d_call: .
clone_size: .
v_call: TRBV28

cdr3_aa: CASRRTSGTYNEQFF
cdr3_nt: TGTGCCAGCAGAAGGACTAGCGGGACATACAATGAGCAGTTCTTC
j_call: TRBJ2-1
d_call: TRBD2
clone_size: .
v_call: TRBV28

cdr3_aa: CASSKTGMGSYEQYF
cdr3_nt: TGTGCCAGCAGTAAAACAGGTATGGGAAGCTACGAGCAGTACTTC
j_call: TRBJ2-7
d_call: .
clone_size: .
v_call: TRBV5-8

cdr3_aa: CASSPTGVGNQPQHF
cdr3_nt: TGTGCCAGCAGTCCAACAGGGGTTGGCAATCAGCCCCAGCATTTT
j_call: TRBJ1-5
d_call: TRBD1
clone_size: .
v_call: TRBV2

cdr3_aa: CASSPVGQSYEQYF
cdr3_nt: TGTGCCAGCAGTCCCGTCGGACAGAGCTACGAGCAGTACTTC
j_call: TRBJ2-7
d_call: .
clone_size: once
v_call: TRBV27

cdr3_aa: CASSEGTGTNEQFF
cdr3_nt: TGCGCCAGCAGTGAAGGGACAGGGACCAATGAGCAGTTCTTC
j_call: TRBJ2-1
d_call: TRBD1
clone_size: .
v_call: TRBV10-1

cdr3_aa: CSVLTGVSYEQYF
cdr3_nt: TGCAGCGTACTGACAGGGGTCAGCTACGAGCAGTACTTC
j_call: TRBJ2-7
d_call: TRBD1
clone_size: .
v_call: TRBV29-1

cdr3_aa: CASSSLNSPLHF
cdr3_nt: TGTGCCAGCAGCTCTTTAAATTCACCCCTCCACTTT
j_call: TRBJ1-6
d_call: .
clone_size: once
v_call: TRBV11-2

cdr3_aa: CASSPWATGNEAFF
cdr3_nt: TGTGCCAGCAGCCCTTGGGCGACAGGGAATGAAGCTTTCTTT
j_call: TRBJ1-1
d_call: TRBD1
clone_size: .
v_call: TRBV5-4

cdr3_aa: CASSPQGAGGQPQHF
cdr3_nt: TGTGCCAGCAGCCCACAGGGGGCTGGGGGTCAGCCCCAGCATTTT
j_call: TRBJ1-5
d_call: TRBD1
clone_size: .
v_call: TRBV7-9

cdr3_aa: CASSVSGQGYEKLFF
cdr3_nt: TGTGCCAGTAGTGTTTCGGGACAGGGGTACGAAAAACTGTTTTTT
j_call: TRBJ1-4
d_call: TRBD1
clone_size: .
v_call: TRBV19

cdr3_aa: CASSFSLALDAEQFF
cdr3_nt: TGTGCCAGCAGTTTTTCACTAGCGCTAGATGCAGAGCAGTTCTTC
j_call: TRBJ2-1
d_call: TRBD2
clone_size: .
v_call: TRBV27

cdr3_aa: CSAREDHGYTF
cdr3_nt: TGCAGTGCTAGAGAGGACCATGGCTACACCTTC
j_call: TRBJ1-2
d_call: .
clone_size: .
v_call: TRBV20-1

cdr3_aa: CASSLGSPYTDTQYF
cdr3_nt: TGTGCCAGCAGTTTGGGTTCACCTTACACAGATACGCAGTATTTT
j_call: TRBJ2-3
d_call: .
clone_size: .
v_call: TRBV27

cdr3_aa: CASSSTGRNEQFF
cdr3_nt: TGTGCCAGCAGCTCTACCGGCCGAAATGAGCAGTTCTTC
j_call: TRBJ2-1
d_call: .
clone_size: .
v_call: TRBV13

cdr3_aa: CASSKGYPGQGQPNTEAFF
cdr3_nt: TGTGCCAGCAGCAAAGGTTACCCGGGACAGGGCCAGCCGAACACTGAAGCTTTCTTT
j_call: TRBJ1-1
d_call: .
clone_size: .
v_call: TRBV21-1

cdr3_aa: CASSPPTGDSYEQYF
cdr3_nt: TGTGCCAGCTCACCTCCGACAGGGGACTCCTACGAGCAGTACTTC
j_call: TRBJ2-7
d_call: TRBD1
clone_size: .
v_call: TRBV18

cdr3_aa: CASSLLAGGPVAADTQYF
cdr3_nt: TGTGCCAGCAGTCTGTTAGCGGGAGGGCCCGTTGCGGCAGATACGCAGTATTTT
j_call: TRBJ2-3
d_call: TRBD2
clone_size: .
v_call: TRBV27